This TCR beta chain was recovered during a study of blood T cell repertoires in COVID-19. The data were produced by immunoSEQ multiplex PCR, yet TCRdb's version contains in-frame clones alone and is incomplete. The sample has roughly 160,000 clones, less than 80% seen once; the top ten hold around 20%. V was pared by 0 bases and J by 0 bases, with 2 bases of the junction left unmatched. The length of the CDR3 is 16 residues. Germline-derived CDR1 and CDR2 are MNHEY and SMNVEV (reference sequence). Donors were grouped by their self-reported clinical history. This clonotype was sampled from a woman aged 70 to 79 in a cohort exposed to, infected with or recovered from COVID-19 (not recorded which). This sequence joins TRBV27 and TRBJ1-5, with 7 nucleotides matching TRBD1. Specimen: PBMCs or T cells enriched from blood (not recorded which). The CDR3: CASSLSGQNSNQPQHF. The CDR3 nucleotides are TGTGCCAGCAGTTTATCGGGACAGAATAGCAATCAGCCCCAGCATTTT.